Detailed here is one T cell receptor beta chain. Trimming cost V 3 bases and J 1 base; bases outside gene matches: 7. CDR1 is SGHDT, CDR2 YYEEEE, per germline. This CDR3 has 17 residues. As processed by the authors: Reference gene primer amplification in the assay estimated nucleated cell counts. Repertoires were generated with immunoSEQ multiplex PCR, while TCRdb's copy carries only in-frame clones and drops some. V and J calls and clone size are as listed in that table; D and trimming were resolved from the DNA. The table shows 470,000 or so clones, with roughly 85% occurring only once. The sample comes from a study of blood T cell repertoires in COVID-19. Overall study: Sites in the United States, Italy and Spain provided acute and convalescent COVID-19 samples. Sources were T cells, B-cell-depleted T cells, or PBMCs; the material itself was cDNA or gDNA.

The TCR originated in a human donor in a cohort sampled during active COVID-19. The V and J genes are TRBV5-6 and TRBJ1-1, with 12 bases fitting TRBD1. Sequencing used peripheral blood. The CDR3, as DNA: TGTGCCAGCAGCTCACACCGGGACAGGGGGCGGAACACTGAAGCTTTCTTT. Translation gives CASSSHRDRGRNTEAFF.